The 20 T cell receptor beta chains below were found in one sample sequenced in a study of blood T cell repertoires in COVID-19. Clones were sequenced by immunoSEQ multiplex PCR, and TCRdb holds only the in-frame ones, with some missing. The table records some 270,000 clones, 70% to 90% of them present only once. The sample was peripheral blood. The receptors come from a woman between 65 and 79 years old with acute or convalescent COVID-19.

This chain joins TRBV2 and TRBJ1-4, with D possibly being TRBD1 (6 bases). The CDR3 covers 14 residues. Trimming cost V 6 bases and J 0 bases, with 8 bases left between them. CDR1 and CDR2 (germline): SNHLY, FYNNEI. The CDR3 DNA follows: TGTGCCAGCAGCCAGGGGACAACTAATGAAAAACTGTTTTTT. It encodes CASSQGTTNEKLFF.

The chain employs TRBV2 and TRBJ2-7, with TRBD1 matching 10 bases. In germline, CDR1 is SNHLY, CDR2 FYNNEI. With 6 bases clipped from V and 2 bases from J, the junction kept 7 bases outside the gene matches. CDR3 length equals 15 residues. The CDR3 sequence is CASRETGTGAYEQYF. The CDR3 nucleotides read TGTGCCAGCAGGGAGACCGGGACAGGGGCCTACGAGCAGTACTTC.

This chain links TRBV3-1 (or the pseudogene TRBV3-2) with TRBJ2-3, with D perhaps matching TRBD2 (6 bases). The germline V and J ends were trimmed by 6 bases and 6 bases, with 19 bases remaining between them. The CDR3 is made up of 15 amino acids. In germline, CDR1 is LGHDT, CDR2 YNNKEL (reference sequence). The CDR3 bases are TGTGCCAGCAGTCCCGGGATAGCGGTTGCCGATACGCAGTATTTT. Amino acid sequence: CASSPGIAVADTQYF.

This rearrangement joins TRBV19 to TRBJ1-2, with D maybe TRBD1 (5 bases). Germline V gene data show CDR1 as LNHDA and CDR2 as SQIVND (reference sequence). The CDR3 contains 13 residues. V lost 4 bases, J lost 6 bases, and 12 bases lay in between. Here the CDR3 reads CASSTTDMDGYTF. The CDR3 region has the DNA TGTGCCAGTAGTACTACGGACATGGATGGCTACACCTTC.

This clone was detected only a few times. V is TRBV12-3 or TRBV12-4 and J is TRBJ2-1, with D uncertain. The CDR3 totals 13 residues. V lost 2 bases and J 4 bases, leaving 6 bases between the germline ends. CDR3 in DNA: TGTGCCAGCAGTTTACCCCCATACAATGAGCAGTTCTTC. It yields the protein CASSLPPYNEQFF.

This clone was counted once. CDR3 nucleotide sequence: TGTGCCAGCAGCCCCCTGACTAGCGGGGGGGCCGGGAATGAGCAGTTCTTC. This sequence encodes CASSPLTSGGAGNEQFF. The V gene is TRBV4-2, the J gene TRBJ2-1; 14 bases line up with TRBD2. The CDR3 loop spans 17 amino acids. Germline loops: CDR1 LGHNA, CDR2 YNFKEQ. The trim removed 4 bases at V and 7 bases at J, leaving 9 bases unmatched.

This chain uses TRBV7-2 with TRBJ2-2, with D possibly being TRBD2 (5 bases). CDR3 length: 16 amino acids. The germline CDR1 and CDR2 sequences are SGHTA and FQGNSA. Trimming removed 5 bases at V and 6 bases at J, with 19 bases between. The CDR3 DNA reads as TGTGCCAGCAGCCGGCAACGGCGGGCCATCTCCGGGGAGCTGTTTTTT. Translation gives CASSRQRRAISGELFF.

V usage is TRBV3-1 (or the pseudogene TRBV3-2) and J usage is TRBJ1-6; D gene ambiguous. The CDR3 sequence is 15 residues long. Germline values: CDR1 LGHDT, CDR2 YNNKEL (reference sequence). V was trimmed by 4 bases and J by 9 bases, leaving 16 bases between them. CDR3 amino acids: CASSLGQVGFSPLHF. CDR3 coding DNA: TGTGCCAGCAGCCTAGGCCAGGTAGGATTTTCACCCCTCCACTTT.

This sequence joins TRBV10-1 and TRBJ2-2, with TRBD2 identical over 10 bases. V lost 5 bases to trimming and J lost 6 bases; unmatched junction nucleotides: 6. Germline values: CDR1 WNHNN, CDR2 SYGVQD (reference sequence). The CDR3 totals 15 residues. CDR3 residues: CASSPSGGTAGELFF. CDR3 sequence (DNA): TGCGCCAGCAGTCCTAGCGGGGGTACGGCCGGGGAGCTGTTTTTT.

This clone was seen a handful of times. The J gene is TRBJ1-2, the V gene TRBV14; 7 bases match TRBD1. In germline, CDR1 is SGHDN, CDR2 FVKESK. The junction had 7 bases not matched to a gene; V was cut back by 2 bases and J by 4 bases. This CDR3 region has 15 residues. The CDR3 loop reads CASSQKIRGAYGYTF. CDR3 coding DNA: TGTGCCAGCAGCCAAAAGATCAGGGGGGCCTATGGCTACACCTTC.

This clone was observed a handful of times. The CDR3 DNA reads TGCAGCGCTACACCTTACCCGAACACTGAAGCTTTCTTT. Protein: CSATPYPNTEAFF. The chain has TRBV29-1 and TRBJ1-1, with D unclear. Deletions cut 7 bases from V and 1 base from J, with 13 bases between. CDR1 and CDR2 (germline): SQVTM, ANQGSEA. The CDR3 runs 13 residues.

This chain uses TRBV5-6 with TRBJ2-1, with a weak D call TRBD2 (6 bases). The length of the CDR3 is 18 residues. Germline V gene sequence: CDR1 SGHDT, CDR2 YYEEEE. V lost 3 bases and J lost 7, with 26 bases in between. The CDR3 protein is CASSSLGDSGSRRNEQFF. The CDR3 DNA is TGTGCCAGCAGCTCGCTGGGGGACTCCGGGTCCCGGAGGAATGAGCAGTTCTTC.

The chain combines TRBV19 with TRBJ2-7; D is unclear. V lost 5 bases and J lost 0, with 8 bases in between. The germline CDR1 and CDR2 sequences are LNHDA and SQIVND (reference sequence). This CDR3 has 13 residues. The CDR3 reads CASSQSYSYEQYF. In DNA, the CDR3 is TGTGCCAGTAGTCAATCCTACTCCTACGAGCAGTACTTC.

The chain uses TRBV6-5 and TRBJ2-5; a weak D match, TRBD2 (6 bases). The ends were cut back, 11 bases at V and 4 bases at J, with 17 bases in the middle. The germline V gene encodes CDR1 MNHEY and CDR2 SVGAGI. This CDR3 spans 13 amino acids. The CDR3 loop is CAGGDGMGETQYF. CDR3 sequence (DNA): TGTGCCGGCGGGGATGGCATGGGAGAGACCCAGTACTTC.

The chain joins TRBV6-5 to TRBJ2-5; D perhaps matches TRBD2 (5 bases). Looked up from germline, CDR1 is MNHEY and CDR2 is SVGAGI. This CDR3 is 11 amino acids long. V lost 2 bases to trimming and J lost 7 bases, with 5 bases between them. The CDR3 bases are TGTGCCAGCAGTTACGAGGGGACCCAGTACTTC. Its protein product is CASSYEGTQYF.

The chain joins TRBV5-1 to TRBJ1-3; 7 nucleotides line up with TRBD1. CDR1 SGHRS and CDR2 YFSETQ come from the germline V gene. CDR3 length equals 15 residues. The V gene end was trimmed by 0 bases and the J gene end by 4 bases; junction bases not matched to a gene: 4. CDR3 coding DNA: TGCGCCAGCAGCTTGGAGGGGGCGTGGGGAAACACCATATATTTT. It codes for CASSLEGAWGNTIYF.

This clone occurred once. This CDR3 is also generated by other DNA sequences in the sample. The J gene is TRBJ1-1, the V gene TRBV12-3 or TRBV12-4, with D maybe TRBD1 (6 bases). The CDR3 is 13 amino acids. V lost 6 bases, J lost 1 base, and 9 bases lay in between. This chain's CDR3 is CASSRRGNTEAFF. CDR3 DNA: TGTGCCAGCAGCCGCAGGGGGAACACTGAAGCTTTCTTT.

This clone is a singleton in its sample. The identical CDR3 is also encoded by other nucleotide sequences in the sample. This chain uses TRBV3-1 (or the pseudogene TRBV3-2) with TRBJ2-3, with 10 nucleotides matching TRBD2. Unmatched junction bases numbered 5, after V lost 6 bases and J lost 5 bases. The CDR3 is made up of 14 amino acids. Germline CDR1 and CDR2: LGHDT and YNNKEL (reference sequence). The CDR3 sequence is CASSQRGGRDTQYF. The DNA for the CDR3 is TGTGCCAGCAGTCAGCGGGGGGGCAGAGATACGCAGTATTTT.

The chain uses TRBV6-5 and TRBJ1-1, with TRBD1 identical over 7 bases. The trim removed 7 bases at V and 3 bases at J, leaving 5 bases unmatched. CDR3 size: 13 residues. Germline CDR1 MNHEY, CDR2 SVGAGI. CDR3 nucleotide sequence: TGTGCCAGCATCCCGACAGGGTACACTGAAGCTTTCTTT. As protein: CASIPTGYTEAFF.

The V and J genes are TRBV4-1 and TRBJ2-1; 8 bases are shared with TRBD2. Germline CDR1 reads MGHRA; CDR2 reads YSYEKL. This CDR3 spans 16 amino acids. Trimming at V came to 1 base and at J to 1 base, leaving 3 bases not matched to a gene. This CDR3 is CASSQGTSWSYNEQFF. The CDR3 coding sequence is TGCGCCAGCAGCCAAGGGACTAGCTGGTCCTACAATGAGCAGTTCTTC.